This paragraph reports one TCR beta chain. Study processing details: Estimated nucleated cell counts came from reference gene primer amplification. Measured with immunoSEQ multiplex PCR; TCRdb has only the in-frame clones, and not every one. The V and J calls and clone size come from that table; D and trimming were worked out from the DNA. The table lists around 310,000 clones, 85% to 90% of them singletons. These data originate in a study of blood T cell repertoires in COVID-19. At the level of the study: The United States, Italy and Spain supplied acute and convalescent COVID-19 samples. In each case, the material was cDNA or gDNA derived from T cells, B-cell-depleted T cells, or PBMCs.

Seattle patients were enrolled while actively infected and followed longitudinally. Germline CDR1 is LNHDA and CDR2 is SQIVND (reference sequence). Trimming left V 4 bases short and J 12 bases short, with 18 bases between. The CDR3 is 14 residues long. The chain couples TRBV19 to TRBJ1-4; D is unresolved. Source material: peripheral blood. This TCR was recovered from a middle-aged woman with COVID-19, enrolled during active disease. CDR3 loop: CASSTIVSGRELFF. Written as DNA, the CDR3 is TGTGCCAGTAGTACAATCGTCTCCGGGAGGGAACTGTTTTTT. The variable domain in full, with the rest retrieved from reference TRBV19 and TRBJ1-4, is DGGITQSPKYLFRKEGQNVTLSCEQNLNHDAMYWYRQDPGQGLRLIYYSQIVNDFQKGDIAEGYSVSREKKESFPLTVTSAQKNPTAFYLCASSTIVSGRELFFGSGTQLSVL.